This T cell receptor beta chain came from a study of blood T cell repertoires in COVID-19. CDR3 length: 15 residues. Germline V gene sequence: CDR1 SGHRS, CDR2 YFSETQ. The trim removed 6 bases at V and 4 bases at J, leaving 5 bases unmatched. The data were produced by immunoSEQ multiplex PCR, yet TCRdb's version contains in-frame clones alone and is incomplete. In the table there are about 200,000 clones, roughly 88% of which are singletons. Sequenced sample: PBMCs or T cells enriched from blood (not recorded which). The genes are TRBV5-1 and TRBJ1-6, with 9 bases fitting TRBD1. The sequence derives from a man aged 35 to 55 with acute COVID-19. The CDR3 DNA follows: TGCGCCAGCACCACGGACAGGGGATATAATTCACCCCTCCACTTT. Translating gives CASTTDRGYNSPLHF.